The T cell receptor (beta chain) under discussion was sequenced for a study of cytomegalovirus exposure and HLA in healthy donors. Study details: In an earlier analysis, around 100 million unique TCR beta sequences were found from some 200 million T cells.

The V and J ends lost 4 bases and 4 bases respectively, with 12 bases between them. CDR3 length: 13 residues. Looked up from germline, CDR1 is SGHRS and CDR2 is YFSETQ. Study observations and caveats: Most TCR sequences were uncommon, yet certain public TCRs appeared in many donors. By HLA locus, TCR association rates varied in a later analysis, with DRB1 showing the most and HLA-C the fewest.

PCR used 60 Vbeta primers and 13 Jbeta primers. Only in-frame clones appear in the TCRdb table, and some are missing; sequencing was by immunoSEQ multiplex PCR. The sample totals about 140,000 clones. Notes on this clone: Its target is unknown.

The rearrangement links TRBV5-1 to TRBJ2-7, with D unclear. Sequencing was performed on PBMCs. The TCR comes from a woman between 18 and 29 years old in good health and CMV-seronegative. CDR3 nucleotides: TGCGCCAGCAGCCTGTTCCCCGGGTACGAGCAGTACTTC. Translating gives CASSLFPGYEQYF.